This T cell receptor (beta chain) was captured by sequencing in a study of blood T cell repertoires in COVID-19. This table comes from immunoSEQ multiplex PCR, and its TCRdb copy is limited to in-frame clones, with some not included. The sample lists tens of thousands of clones, around 91% occurring once. In Seattle, patients joined the study during active infection and were tracked longitudinally. The CDR3 length is 16 residues. After removal of 4 bases from V and 0 bases from J, the junction contained 4 bases not matched to a gene. Looked up from germline, CDR1 is MNHEY and CDR2 is SVGEGT. This sequence originates from a man in his fifties with COVID-19, enrolled during active disease. The rearrangement uses TRBV6-2 or TRBV6-3 and TRBJ2-1; 9 bases are shared with TRBD2. Sequenced input: peripheral blood. The CDR3 nucleotides read TGTGCCAGCAGTTCCCTAGCGGGGAGCTCCTACAATGAGCAGTTCTTC. Its protein is CASSSLAGSSYNEQFF.